Below, 32 T cell receptor beta chains from the same sample are listed, as sequenced in a study of OX40 agonist ivuxolimab in advanced cancers. Profiling relied on immunoSEQ multiplex PCR, and the TCRdb table lists in-frame clones only, not all of them. Among 74,000 or so clones, 85% to 95% were seen once, and the ten largest hold approximately 14%. Sequences were derived from CD4+ or CD8+ T cells sorted from blood, sampled in a trial of the OX40 agonist ivuxolimab. The origin of the receptors is an adult with an advanced solid tumor such as melanoma, head and neck, liver or kidney cancer.

The V and J genes are TRBV10-1 and TRBJ2-7; 7 nucleotides match TRBD1. The trim removed 3 bases at V and 2 bases at J, leaving 4 bases unmatched. Per germline, CDR1 WNHNN and CDR2 SYGVQD (reference sequence). The CDR3 is made up of 14 amino acids. The DNA of the CDR3 is TGCGCCAGCAGTGACCCGGACAGGACCTACGAGCAGTACTTC. Protein: CASSDPDRTYEQYF.

The table lists this clone with a count of one. The DNA of the CDR3 is TGCGCCAGCAGCTTGGAAGCTAGCGGGAGTAACGAGCAGTACTTC. Residues: CASSLEASGSNEQYF. The chain uses TRBV5-1 and TRBJ2-7; TRBD2 matches 10 bases. The CDR3 contains 15 residues. V lost 0 bases and J lost 5; bases outside the gene matches: 5. CDR1 is SGHRS, CDR2 YFSETQ, per germline.

The chain links TRBV19 to TRBJ1-5; D not certain. The germline V and J ends were trimmed by 6 bases and 5 bases, with 11 bases remaining between them. The CDR3 consists of 13 residues. Per the germline V gene, CDR1 is LNHDA and CDR2 is SQIVND (reference sequence). CDR3: CASSRREDQPQHF. CDR3 DNA sequence: TGTGCCAGTAGCCGCCGGGAAGATCAGCCCCAGCATTTT.

The J gene is TRBJ2-7, the V gene TRBV27, with TRBD1 matching 8 bases. The V and J ends lost 7 bases and 2 bases, in that order; junction bases with no gene match: 7. CDR3 length: 14 amino acids. CDR1 and CDR2 from the germline V gene are MNHEY and SMNVEV (reference sequence). CDR3 residues: CASTPGTGPYEQYF. The CDR3, as DNA: TGTGCCAGCACCCCTGGGACAGGACCCTACGAGCAGTACTTC.

The V gene is TRBV6-5, the J gene TRBJ2-7; 10 nucleotides match TRBD2. Germline CDR1 and CDR2: MNHEY and SVGAGI. The V and J ends lost 1 base and 3 bases, in that order; junction bases with no gene match: 3. This CDR3 has 15 amino acids. The DNA for the CDR3 is TGTGCCAGCAGTTACTACGCTAGCGGGAGCTACGAGCAGTACTTC. It translates to CASSYYASGSYEQYF.

The chain links TRBV27 to TRBJ1-5, with a weak D call TRBD1 (5 bases). Germline V gene lookup returns CDR1 MNHEY and CDR2 SMNVEV (reference sequence). This CDR3 comprises 13 residues. V lost 9 bases and J 7 bases, leaving 16 bases between the germline ends. In DNA form, the CDR3 reads TGTGCCAGTAACCCAATGGGGGGGCAGCCCCAGCATTTT. Translating gives CASNPMGGQPQHF.

The chain combines TRBV18 with TRBJ2-1; 10 bases fit TRBD2. Germline V gene data show CDR1 as KGHSH and CDR2 as LQKENI. The CDR3 is 15 residues long. V trimming: 5 bases; J trimming: 0 bases; junction bases outside the gene matches: 1. This CDR3 reads CASSSSGSSYNEQFF. CDR3 nucleotides: TGTGCCAGCTCATCTAGCGGGAGCTCCTACAATGAGCAGTTCTTC. Supplemented by reference TRBV18 and TRBJ2-1, the full variable domain reads NAGVMQNPRHLVRRRGQEARLRCSPMKGHSHVYWYRQLPEEGLKFMVYLQKENIIDESGMPKERFSAEFPKEGPSILRIQQVVRGDSAAYFCASSSSGSSYNEQFFGPGTRLTVL.

The chain is built from TRBV5-1 and TRBJ2-1; tentatively, D is TRBD2 (6 bases). The CDR3 has 18 residues. CDR1 and CDR2 (germline): SGHRS, YFSETQ. V was pared by 1 base and J by 8 bases, with 25 bases between. Here the CDR3 DNA reads TGCGCCAGCAGCTTGCTTAACGTAGCGTCGGGAGTCGGTGATGAGCAGTTCTTC. Amino acids: CASSLLNVASGVGDEQFF.

This chain joins TRBV19 and TRBJ2-5, with 8 bases lining up with TRBD1. The CDR3 runs 13 residues. From germline, CDR1 is LNHDA and CDR2 SQIVND (reference sequence). Trimming took 7 bases from V and 2 from J; bases not matched to a gene: 3. This CDR3 is CASNYRGQETQYF. In nucleotides, the CDR3 is TGTGCCAGTAACTACAGGGGGCAAGAGACCCAGTACTTC. The full variable domain, completed using reference TRBV19 and TRBJ2-5, is DGGITQSPKYLFRKEGQNVTLSCEQNLNHDAMYWYRQDPGQGLRLIYYSQIVNDFQKGDIAEGYSVSREKKESFPLTVTSAQKNPTAFYLCASNYRGQETQYFGPGTRLLVL.

The V and J genes are TRBV6-5 and TRBJ1-1; weak D call: TRBD1 (6 bases). Per the germline V gene, CDR1 is MNHEY and CDR2 is SVGAGI. This CDR3 region has 11 residues. The ends were cut back, 8 bases at V and 8 bases at J, with 12 bases in the middle. DNA of the CDR3: TGTGCCAGCGGATGGGGGGCAGAAGCTTTCTTT. It codes for CASGWGAEAFF.

The gene calls are TRBV7-9 and TRBJ2-7; TRBD2 matches 11 bases. CDR1 is SEHNR, CDR2 FQNEAQ, per germline (reference sequence). Trimming at V came to 5 bases and at J to 3 bases, leaving 9 bases not matched to a gene. This CDR3 is 16 amino acids long. For the CDR3, the DNA is TGTGCCAGCAGCCAAAGAGGGACTAGCGGATACTACGAGCAGTACTTC. Translating gives CASSQRGTSGYYEQYF.

The V and J genes are TRBV27 and TRBJ1-4; D gene uncertain. The CDR3 extends over 14 amino acids. V was pared by 3 bases and J by 10 bases, with 15 bases between. Germline CDR1 MNHEY, CDR2 SMNVEV (reference sequence). CDR3 region: CASSLSQEFGKLFF. CDR3 in DNA: TGTGCCAGCAGTTTGAGCCAGGAGTTTGGAAAACTGTTTTTT.

The gene calls are TRBV9 and TRBJ2-1; D is possibly TRBD1 (6 bases). Deletions cut 0 bases from V and 8 bases from J, with 12 bases between. Germline loops: CDR1 SGDLS, CDR2 YYNGEE. The CDR3 sequence is 14 residues long. Here the CDR3 reads CASSVAGGGDEQFF. The CDR3 DNA reads TGTGCCAGCAGCGTAGCTGGGGGCGGCGATGAGCAGTTCTTC.

The V gene is TRBV27, the J gene TRBJ2-1; 10 nucleotides line up with TRBD2. V trimming: 5 bases; J trimming: 3 bases; junction bases outside the gene matches: 7. The CDR3 totals 16 residues. CDR1 is MNHEY, CDR2 SMNVEV, per germline (reference sequence). In DNA form, the CDR3 reads TGTGCCAGCAGTCCCCACTCTAGCGGGAGCTACAATGAGCAGTTCTTC. Protein: CASSPHSSGSYNEQFF.

This clone was seen only a few times. V and J are TRBV29-1 and TRBJ1-1, with a tentative D call TRBD1 (5 bases). CDR3 length equals 13 residues. Trimming removed 2 bases from V and 1 base from J, with 8 bases in between. Germline CDR1 and CDR2: SQVTM and ANQGSEA. The CDR3 sequence: CSVEPTGNTEAFF. The CDR3 bases are TGCAGCGTTGAACCTACAGGGAACACTGAAGCTTTCTTT.

This chain connects TRBV6-5 to TRBJ2-7, with 8 bases matching TRBD2. Germline V gene sequence: CDR1 MNHEY, CDR2 SVGAGI. This CDR3 region has 14 residues. After removal of 6 bases from V and 6 bases from J, the junction contained 10 bases not matched to a gene. This CDR3 reads CASRARAGDSEQYF. CDR3 sequence (DNA): TGTGCCAGCAGAGCTCGAGCGGGGGATTCCGAGCAGTACTTC.

This chain joins TRBV7-2 and TRBJ2-7, with 7 positions matching TRBD1. The J segment lost 1 base and the V segment lost 5 bases, leaving 14 bases of the junction unmatched. The CDR3 extends over 17 amino acids. Germline lookup yields CDR1 SGHTA and CDR2 FQGNSA. CDR3 sequence: CASSTTLTGSSSYEQYF. DNA for the CDR3: TGTGCCAGCAGCACAACTCTGACAGGGAGTTCATCCTACGAGCAGTACTTC.

The gene calls are TRBV21-1 and TRBJ1-1; the listed D gene, TRBD1, was not tested against the DNA. TRBV21-1 is classified as a pseudogene. The CDR3 runs to 16 residues. This CDR3 is CASSIWTGEGDTEAFF. The CDR3 DNA follows: TGTGCCAGCAGCATCTGGACAGGGGAGGGGGACACTGAAGCTTTCTTT.

The V gene is TRBV7-9, the J gene TRBJ2-2; the D is unclear. Germline V lookup: CDR1 SEHNR, CDR2 FQNEAQ (reference sequence). Trimming took 7 bases from V and 4 from J, leaving 7 bases between them. This CDR3 is built from 12 residues. In DNA form, the CDR3 reads TGTGCCAGCACCCGCTTCACCGGGGAGCTGTTTTTT. Translating it yields CASTRFTGELFF. Filled out from reference TRBV7-9 and TRBJ2-2, the complete variable domain reads DTGVSQNPRHKITKRGQNVTFRCDPISEHNRLYWYRQTLGQGPEFLTYFQNEAQLEKSRLLSDRFSAERPKGSFSTLEIQRTEQGDSAMYLCASTRFTGELFFGEGSRLTVL.

V usage is TRBV7-9 and J usage is TRBJ1-2; 7 bases agree with TRBD1. The CDR3 consists of 15 residues. V shed 3 bases, J shed 7 bases, and the junction held 11 bases outside the gene matches. CDR1 is SEHNR and CDR2 is FQNEAQ in the germline V gene (reference sequence). CDR3 sequence (DNA): TGTGCCAGCAGCTTCACAGGGGATCCTCTCGGTGGCTACACCTTC. This encodes CASSFTGDPLGGYTF.

The chain combines TRBV28 with TRBJ1-1; possible D gene TRBD1, 6 bases. V dropped 5 bases and J dropped 4 bases, with 14 bases sitting between them. The germline V gene encodes CDR1 MDHEN and CDR2 SYDVKM. The CDR3 spans 14 residues. This CDR3 reads CASSGTFGVTEAFF. The CDR3, as DNA: TGTGCCAGCAGTGGGACATTTGGGGTCACTGAAGCTTTCTTT.

This rearrangement joins TRBV27 to TRBJ2-7, with 8 bases matching TRBD1. CDR3 size: 16 residues. The V gene end was trimmed by 5 bases and the J gene end by 0 bases; junction bases not matched to a gene: 9. The germline gives CDR1 MNHEY, CDR2 SMNVEV (reference sequence). Written as DNA, the CDR3 is TGTGCCAGCAGTACAAGAACGACAGGGGCCTCCTACGAGCAGTACTTC. This sequence encodes CASSTRTTGASYEQYF.

The CDR3 DNA reads as TGTGCCAGCAGTTCTAAGTGGGGGGGCAATGAGCAGTTCTTC. This sequence encodes CASSSKWGGNEQFF. The chain joins TRBV27 to TRBJ2-1; 7 nucleotides line up with TRBD2. This CDR3 is 14 amino acids long. Germline V gene sequence: CDR1 MNHEY, CDR2 SMNVEV (reference sequence). J gave up 6 bases and V 4 bases, and 6 bases lay outside the gene matches.

V usage is TRBV4-3 and J usage is TRBJ2-7, with D uncertain. Trimming shortened V by 6 bases and J by 5 bases, and 8 bases separated the two germline ends. Per germline, CDR1 LGHNA and CDR2 YSLEER. The CDR3 length is 11 residues. The CDR3 sequence: CASRRSNEQYF. CDR3 in DNA: TGCGCCAGCAGGCGGTCCAACGAGCAGTACTTC.

The chain has TRBV28 and TRBJ2-1, with 7 bases fitting TRBD2. The CDR3 covers 18 residues. The germline CDR1 and CDR2 sequences are MDHEN and SYDVKM. V shed 4 bases, J shed 0 bases, and the junction held 12 bases outside the gene matches. The CDR3 loop reads CASSSPTASGSSYNEQFF. The CDR3 DNA reads as TGTGCCAGCAGTTCCCCTACAGCTAGCGGAAGCTCCTACAATGAGCAGTTCTTC.

By sample share, this clone is medium-sized (0.01 to 0.1%). V gene TRBV4-3 combines with J gene TRBJ1-2; no clear D. The germline gives CDR1 LGHNA, CDR2 YSLEER. The length of the CDR3 is 15 residues. V lost 1 base to trimming and J lost 7 bases, with 16 bases between them. The CDR3 sequence is CASSQGWEGRIGYTF. The CDR3 nucleotides read TGCGCCAGCAGCCAAGGGTGGGAGGGAAGGATTGGCTACACCTTC.

The chain links TRBV2 to TRBJ1-6; D is uncertain. V shed 4 bases and J shed 8 bases, with 15 bases lying between them. The CDR3 length is 15 residues. The germline CDR1 and CDR2 sequences are SNHLY and FYNNEI. The CDR3 DNA reads TGTGCCAGCAGTGTGAAGGGATTGAGGGATTCACCCCTCCACTTT. Translating gives CASSVKGLRDSPLHF.

V is TRBV7-9 and J is TRBJ2-7; no reliable D call. The CDR3 covers 12 residues. The germline V and J ends were trimmed by 5 bases and 4 bases, with 9 bases remaining between them. Germline assignment: CDR1 SEHNR and CDR2 FQNEAQ (reference sequence). The CDR3 sequence: CASSPEAYEQYF. The CDR3 DNA sequence: TGTGCCAGCAGCCCCGAGGCTTACGAGCAGTACTTC.

The V gene is TRBV9, the J gene TRBJ2-5, with a possible D match to TRBD2 (6 bases). The CDR3 covers 16 residues. Germline CDR1 is SGDLS and CDR2 is YYNGEE. V shed 0 bases and J shed 0 bases, with 12 bases lying between them. CDR3 amino acids: CASSVEGGGYQETQYF. CDR3 coding DNA: TGTGCCAGCAGCGTAGAGGGAGGCGGATACCAAGAGACCCAGTACTTC.

This clone was observed once. V and J are TRBV11-2 and TRBJ1-1, with 7 bases aligning to TRBD1. From germline, CDR1 is SGHAT and CDR2 FQNNGV. Trimming removed 4 bases from V and 4 bases from J; junction bases left unmatched: 21. This CDR3 contains 19 residues. In DNA, the CDR3 is TGTGCCAGCAGCTCGACCATCCCGGGACAGTCAATCGGCGGCACTGAAGCTTTCTTT. Its protein is CASSSTIPGQSIGGTEAFF.

J is TRBJ1-2 and V is TRBV19; 7 bases are a match to TRBD1. J lost 4 bases, V lost 9 bases, and 2 bases had no gene match. Germline CDR1 LNHDA, CDR2 SQIVND (reference sequence). The CDR3 has 11 amino acids. The CDR3 spells CASGDSYGYTF. The CDR3 DNA reads TGTGCCAGCGGGGACAGCTATGGCTACACCTTC.

The chain couples TRBV6-1 to TRBJ2-3; D is unresolved. CDR1 is MNHNS, CDR2 SASEGT, per germline. This CDR3 has 14 residues. V gave up 2 bases and J gave up 6 bases, with 12 bases separating them. Here the CDR3 reads CASSEPGLGDTQYF. The DNA for the CDR3 is TGTGCCAGCAGTGAACCCGGGCTCGGGGATACGCAGTATTTT.